The 24 T cell receptor beta chains below all came from one sample that was sequenced in a study of graft-versus-host responses after intestinal transplantation (dated by TCRdb to the early 2020s). Library creation used the immunoSEQ multiplex PCR assay. TCRdb mirrors the immuneACCESS table, restricted to in-frame sequences. Some clones are absent from its copies; in checked studies, under half trace to an unresolved V gene, and the reason for the others is unknown. A total of more than 10,000 clones appear in this sample, over 85% of them only once. The ten largest make up approximately 4.7% of the sample. Sequenced here: PBMCs, sampled 950 to 1,300 days after intestinal transplantation. Receptors were obtained from a human patient who received an intestinal transplant, so some T cells may come from the graft donor.

The chain links TRBV5-4 to TRBJ2-2, with no clear D. V was clipped by 4 bases and J by 3 bases, with 13 bases between them. Germline CDR1 is SGHNT and CDR2 is YYREEE (reference sequence). CDR3 size: 15 residues. The CDR3 loop reads CASSDKRADTGELFF. The CDR3 DNA follows: TGTGCCAGCAGCGACAAAAGGGCCGACACCGGGGAGCTGTTTTTT.

J is TRBJ2-1 and V is TRBV9; TRBD2 aligns across 12 bases. V shed 4 bases, J shed 9 bases, and the junction held 11 bases outside the gene matches. The CDR3 totals 16 residues. Germline V gene lookup returns CDR1 SGDLS and CDR2 YYNGEE. The CDR3 nucleotides are TGTGCCAGCAGCCCCCGGACTAGCGGGGCGGTGGGTGAGCAGTTCTTC. This gives the protein CASSPRTSGAVGEQFF.

The chain carries TRBV11-2 and TRBJ2-1, with D perhaps matching TRBD1 (5 bases). Germline CDR1 and CDR2: SGHAT and FQNNGV. Trimming left V 4 bases short and J 4 bases short, with 17 bases between. The CDR3 is 16 amino acids. The CDR3 DNA reads TGTGCCAGCAGCTACAGGACCACCTTGGGGTACAATGAGCAGTTCTTC. It encodes CASSYRTTLGYNEQFF. Full variable domain (missing parts from reference TRBV11-2 and TRBJ2-1): EAGVAQSPRYKIIEKRQSVAFWCNPISGHATLYWYQQILGQGPKLLIQFQNNGVVDDSQLPKDRFSAERLKGVDSTLKIQPAKLEDSAVYLCASSYRTTLGYNEQFFGPGTRLTVL.

This clone was found once. A junction end diverges from the germline sequence, so it may reflect a read error. J is TRBJ1-1 and V is TRBV6-5; 7 nucleotides line up with TRBD1. The CDR3 is made up of 15 amino acids. Looked up from germline, CDR1 is MNHEY and CDR2 is SVGAGI. The CDR3 coding sequence is TGTGCCAGCAGTAACTCGGCAGGGGGACTTACTGAAGCTTTCTTT. Protein product: CASSNSAGGLTEAFF.

The V and J genes are TRBV5-8 and TRBJ1-1, with D maybe TRBD1 (6 bases). V was trimmed by 3 bases and J by 4 bases, leaving 10 bases between them. Germline loops: CDR1 SGHTS, CDR2 YDEGEE. CDR3 length: 13 residues. In DNA, the CDR3 is TGTGCCAGCAGCTGGGACACTATCACTGAAGCTTTCTTT. Protein product: CASSWDTITEAFF.

The rearrangement links TRBV4-1 to TRBJ1-4, with TRBD1 matching over 8 bases. The ends lost 0 bases at V and 6 bases at J; junction bases unmatched: 3. From germline, CDR1 is MGHRA and CDR2 YSYEKL. The CDR3 extends over 15 amino acids. DNA of the CDR3: TGCGCCAGCAGCCAAGAGGACAGGGTTGATGAAAAACTGTTTTTT. Its translation: CASSQEDRVDEKLFF.

This chain uses TRBV7-8 with TRBJ2-5; 16 bases line up with TRBD2. Germline trimming cut 4 bases from V and 0 bases from J; bases unmatched to any gene: 2. The germline gives CDR1 SGHVS, CDR2 FQNEAQ. CDR3 length: 17 residues. CDR3 sequence (DNA): TGTGCCAGCAGCTCGGGACTAGCGGGGGGGCACCAAGAGACCCAGTACTTC. Translated, it gives CASSSGLAGGHQETQYF.

The chain carries TRBV5-1 and TRBJ2-5; D is unclear. V was cut by 1 base and J by 4 bases, with 2 bases left in between. The CDR3 totals 11 residues. In germline, CDR1 is SGHRS, CDR2 YFSETQ. The CDR3 sequence: CASSLSETQYF. The CDR3 DNA sequence: TGCGCCAGCAGCTTGTCAGAGACCCAGTACTTC.

The chain recombines TRBV18 with TRBJ1-5; 7 bases map to TRBD1. Trimming removed 6 bases from V and 7 bases from J; junction bases left unmatched: 12. The CDR3 runs 15 residues. Germline V gene sequence: CDR1 KGHSH, CDR2 LQKENI. For the CDR3, the DNA is TGTGCCAGCTCCCTTGACAGGGTGGTTAAACAGCCCCAGCATTTT. Protein product: CASSLDRVVKQPQHF.

The rearrangement links TRBV19 to TRBJ1-6, with 7 positions matching TRBD1. The germline CDR1 and CDR2 sequences are LNHDA and SQIVND (reference sequence). There are 12 residues in the CDR3. The ends lost 6 bases at V and 7 bases at J; junction bases unmatched: 0. CDR3: CASRTGNSPLHF. The CDR3 coding sequence is TGTGCCAGTAGGACAGGGAATTCACCCCTCCACTTT.

This clone was picked up a small number of times. The V and J genes are TRBV13 and TRBJ1-3; unclear D gene. Trimming pared 5 bases from V and 0 bases from J, leaving 8 bases between. This CDR3 has 14 amino acids. The germline gives CDR1 PRHDT, CDR2 FYEKMQ (reference sequence). CDR3 DNA sequence: TGTGCCAGCAGCCTAACCAGCTCTGGAAACACCATATATTTT. Amino acid sequence: CASSLTSSGNTIYF.

The V and J genes are TRBV11-2 and TRBJ1-2; D call uncertain. The CDR3 is 13 residues long. V was shortened by 8 bases and J by 4 bases, with 14 bases between the two germline ends. CDR1 SGHAT and CDR2 FQNNGV come from the germline V gene. CDR3 DNA: TGTGCCAGCTGCGGCAGCACGATCTATGGCTACACCTTC. This encodes CASCGSTIYGYTF.

This clone was detected once. V gene TRBV10-2 combines with J gene TRBJ2-5; no reliable D call. The CDR3 is made up of 14 amino acids. V shed 2 bases and J shed 5 bases, with 12 bases lying between them. The germline V gene encodes CDR1 WSHSY and CDR2 SAAADI. CDR3 loop: CASSEGILVETQYF. In DNA form, the CDR3 reads TGCGCCAGCAGTGAGGGGATCTTGGTGGAGACCCAGTACTTC.

The table lists this clone with a few counts. This chain joins TRBV19 and TRBJ1-1, with a possible D match to TRBD1 (6 bases). V dropped 5 bases and J dropped 5 bases, with 18 bases sitting between them. This CDR3 is 15 amino acids long. Germline CDR1 and CDR2: LNHDA and SQIVND (reference sequence). CDR3 sequence (DNA): TGTGCCAGTAGTCCCTTAGCGGGGGCGGCTACTGAAGCTTTCTTT. As protein: CASSPLAGAATEAFF.

The chain carries TRBV2 and TRBJ2-7; D is unresolved. Germline CDR1 reads SNHLY; CDR2 reads FYNNEI. Trimming removed 7 bases at V and 5 bases at J, with 9 bases between. CDR3 length: 11 residues. As DNA, the CDR3 is TGTGCCAGCATGGAAATCCACGAGCAGTACTTC. Amino acids: CASMEIHEQYF.

The chain is built from TRBV7-8 and TRBJ2-3; D might be TRBD1 (5 bases). Trimming took off 5 bases at V and 4 bases at J, with 16 bases between the two ends. The CDR3 extends over 15 amino acids. The V gene's germline CDR1 is SGHVS and CDR2 FQNEAQ. CDR3 coding DNA: TGTGCCAGCAGCCATAGTTGGGGCCTCGCAGATACGCAGTATTTT. Amino acid sequence: CASSHSWGLADTQYF.

The V gene is TRBV6-1, the J gene TRBJ2-3; D tentatively reads TRBD1 or TRBD2 (5 bases each). In germline, CDR1 is MNHNS, CDR2 SASEGT. CDR3 size: 15 residues. V was shortened by 3 bases and J by 0 bases, with 10 bases between the two germline ends. The CDR3 spells CASSDGAESTDTQYF. In DNA form, the CDR3 reads TGTGCCAGCAGTGACGGGGCGGAGAGCACAGATACGCAGTATTTT.

The chain is built from TRBV5-6 and TRBJ2-7; the D gene is possibly TRBD2 (7 bases). The CDR3 loop spans 17 amino acids. From germline, CDR1 is SGHDT and CDR2 YYEEEE. The V and J ends lost 4 bases and 0 bases respectively, with 20 bases between them. In DNA form, the CDR3 reads TGTGCCAGCAGCCCGGGGGGCCTAGGACAGCTCTCCTACGAGCAGTACTTC. It specifies CASSPGGLGQLSYEQYF.

This chain connects TRBV7-9 to TRBJ1-1; perhaps TRBD1 as D (5 bases). The CDR3 spans 12 residues. From germline, CDR1 is SEHNR and CDR2 FQNEAQ (reference sequence). Trimming cost V 0 bases and J 8 bases, with 7 bases left between them. The CDR3 DNA reads TGTGCCAGCAGCTTAGCCGGGGGGGAAGCTTTCTTT. This translates into CASSLAGGEAFF.

This sequence joins TRBV5-4 and TRBJ1-5; 7 nucleotides agree with TRBD1. Looked up from germline, CDR1 is SGHNT and CDR2 is YYREEE (reference sequence). The CDR3 length is 14 residues. V gave up 4 bases and J gave up 3 bases; unmatched junction bases: 4. DNA of the CDR3: TGTGCCAGCAGCCGGGGACAGTTCAATCAGCCCCAGCATTTT. Amino acid sequence: CASSRGQFNQPQHF.

CDR3 amino acids: CASRMTLSVGQPQHF. The DNA for the CDR3 is TGTGCCAGCAGAATGACTCTCTCGGTCGGCCAGCCCCAGCATTTT. The chain uses TRBV28 and TRBJ1-5; D unclear. The V end was cut by 6 bases, the J end by 7 bases, with 19 bases between. The V gene's germline CDR1 is MDHEN and CDR2 SYDVKM. The CDR3 is 15 amino acids.

V is TRBV2 and J is TRBJ1-6; D is unresolved. Germline V lookup: CDR1 SNHLY, CDR2 FYNNEI. The CDR3 sequence is 15 residues long. V shed 7 bases and J shed 5 bases, with 15 bases lying between them. CDR3 in amino acids: CASKRAEVNNSPLHF. CDR3 nucleotides: TGTGCCAGCAAAAGGGCCGAGGTGAATAATTCACCCCTCCACTTT.

This clone came up once. The chain uses TRBV7-3 and TRBJ1-1; 8 bases agree with TRBD1. The CDR3 is 16 amino acids. Germline values: CDR1 SGHTA, CDR2 FQGTGA. V was pared by 2 bases and J by 3 bases, with 8 bases of the junction left unmatched. The CDR3 DNA reads TGTGCCAGCAGCTTAGGCCGCTGGACAGGGCACACTGAAGCTTTCTTT. This sequence encodes CASSLGRWTGHTEAFF.

The chain is built from TRBV7-3 and TRBJ1-2; D may be TRBD1 (6 bases). The CDR3 is made up of 11 amino acids. Germline V gene data show CDR1 as SGHTA and CDR2 as FQGTGA. The V gene lost 4 bases and the J gene lost 8 bases, with 8 bases spanning the gap. Written as DNA, the CDR3 is TGTGCCAGCAGCTCAGGGGTCGGCTACACCTTC. This sequence encodes CASSSGVGYTF.